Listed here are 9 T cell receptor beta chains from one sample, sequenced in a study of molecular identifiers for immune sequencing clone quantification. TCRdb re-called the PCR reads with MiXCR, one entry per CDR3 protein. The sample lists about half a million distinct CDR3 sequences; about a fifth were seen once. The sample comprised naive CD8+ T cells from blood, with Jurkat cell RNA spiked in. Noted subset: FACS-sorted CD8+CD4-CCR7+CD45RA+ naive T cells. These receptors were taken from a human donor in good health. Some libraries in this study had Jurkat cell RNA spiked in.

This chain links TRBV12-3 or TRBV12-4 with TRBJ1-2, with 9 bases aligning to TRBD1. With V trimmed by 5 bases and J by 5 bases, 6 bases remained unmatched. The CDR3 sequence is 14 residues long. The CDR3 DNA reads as TGTGCCAGCAGTCGCCTGGGGACAGGGTATGGCTACACCTTC. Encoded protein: CASSRLGTGYGYTF.

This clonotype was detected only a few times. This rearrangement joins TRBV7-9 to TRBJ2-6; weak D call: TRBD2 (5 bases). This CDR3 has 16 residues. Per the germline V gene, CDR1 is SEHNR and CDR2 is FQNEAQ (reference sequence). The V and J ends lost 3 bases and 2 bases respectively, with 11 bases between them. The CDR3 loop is CASSFSGRAGANVLTF. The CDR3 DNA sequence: TGTGCCAGCAGCTTCAGCGGTCGGGCTGGGGCCAACGTCCTGACTTTC.

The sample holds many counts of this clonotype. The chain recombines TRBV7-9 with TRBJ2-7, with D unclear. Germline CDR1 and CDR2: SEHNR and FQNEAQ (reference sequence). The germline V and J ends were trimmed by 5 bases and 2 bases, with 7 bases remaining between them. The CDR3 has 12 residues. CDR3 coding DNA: TGTGCCAGCAGCACGGACGCCTACGAGCAGTACTTC. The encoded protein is CASSTDAYEQYF.

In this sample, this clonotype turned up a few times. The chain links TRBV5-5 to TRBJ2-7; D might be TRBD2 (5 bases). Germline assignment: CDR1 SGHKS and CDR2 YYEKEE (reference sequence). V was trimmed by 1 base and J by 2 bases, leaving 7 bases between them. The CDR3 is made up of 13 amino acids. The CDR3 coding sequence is TGTGCCAGCAGCTTGCTAGCCACCTACGAGCAGTACTTC. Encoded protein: CASSLLATYEQYF.

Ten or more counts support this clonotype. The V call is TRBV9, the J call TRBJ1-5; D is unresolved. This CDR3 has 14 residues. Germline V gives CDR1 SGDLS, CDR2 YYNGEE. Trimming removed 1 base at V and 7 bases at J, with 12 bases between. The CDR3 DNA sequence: TGTGCCAGCAGCGTACAGGACGGACCCCAGCCCCAGCATTTT. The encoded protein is CASSVQDGPQPQHF.

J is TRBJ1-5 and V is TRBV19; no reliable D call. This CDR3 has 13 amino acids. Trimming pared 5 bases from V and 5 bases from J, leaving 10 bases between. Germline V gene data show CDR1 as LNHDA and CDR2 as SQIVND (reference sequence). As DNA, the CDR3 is TGTGCCAGTAGTTCGTCGGGGTATCAGCCCCAGCATTTT. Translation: CASSSSGYQPQHF.

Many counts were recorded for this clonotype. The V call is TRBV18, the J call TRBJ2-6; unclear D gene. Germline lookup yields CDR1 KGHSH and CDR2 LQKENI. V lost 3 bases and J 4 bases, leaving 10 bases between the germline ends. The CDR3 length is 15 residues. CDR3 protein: CASSPEALGANVLTF. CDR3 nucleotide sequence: TGTGCCAGCTCACCTGAGGCGCTGGGGGCCAACGTCCTGACTTTC.

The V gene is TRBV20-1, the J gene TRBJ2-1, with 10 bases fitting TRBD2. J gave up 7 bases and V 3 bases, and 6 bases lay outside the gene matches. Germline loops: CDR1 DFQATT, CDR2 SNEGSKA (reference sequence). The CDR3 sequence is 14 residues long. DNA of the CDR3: TGCAGTGCTAGTGGGCTAGCGGGAGTTAATGAGCAGTTCTTC. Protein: CSASGLAGVNEQFF.

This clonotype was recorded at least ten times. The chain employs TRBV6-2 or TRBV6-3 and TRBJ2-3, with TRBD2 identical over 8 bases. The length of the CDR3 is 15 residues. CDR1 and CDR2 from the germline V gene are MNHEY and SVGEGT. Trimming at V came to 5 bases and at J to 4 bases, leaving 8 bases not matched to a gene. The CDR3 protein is CASSQRTSSPDTQYF. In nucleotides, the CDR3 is TGTGCCAGCAGTCAGCGGACTAGCTCCCCAGATACGCAGTATTTT.